The present T cell receptor beta chain was sequenced within a study of B cell selection in AIRE deficiency. Study-level findings and limits: Healthy donors alone shared approximately 30% of about 3,600 Treg sequences; patients alone less than 9.5%.

Sorted regulatory T cells were CD4-positive, CD25-high and CD127-low or negative. TCRdb keeps only in-frame clones here, not all; method: immunoSEQ multiplex PCR. This table has 12,000 to 15,000 clones, 90% to 95% appearing once. This CDR3 is built from 15 residues. The germline V gene encodes CDR1 SGHDT and CDR2 YYEEEE. Trimming took 3 bases from V and 6 from J; bases not matched to a gene: 8. To note about this clone: What it binds is not known.

The gene calls are TRBV5-6 and TRBJ2-7, with 11 bases aligning to TRBD1. The source is a human donor with AIRE deficiency. Input material: Tregs sorted from PBMCs. For the CDR3, the DNA is TGTGCCAGCAGCTCCCTCCGGACAGGGGGCCTCGAGCAGTACTTC. Translation: CASSSLRTGGLEQYF.